The 17 T cell receptor beta chains presented below share a single source sample, sequenced in a study of blood T cell repertoires in COVID-19. Clones were read by immunoSEQ multiplex PCR, and TCRdb kept only the in-frame ones, dropping some. The table lists about 74,000 clones, about 92% of them singletons. The sequencing sample was made of peripheral blood. All receptors derive from a man in his forties or fifties with acute or convalescent COVID-19.

The V call is TRBV30, the J call TRBJ2-1, with 14 bases aligning to TRBD2. This CDR3 has 17 residues. Losses at the gene ends were 4 bases for V and 1 base for J; bases not matched to a gene: 6. Germline V gene lookup returns CDR1 GTSNPN and CDR2 SVGIG (reference sequence). CDR3 loop: CAWTGTSGSASYNEQFF. DNA for the CDR3: TGTGCCTGGACCGGGACTAGCGGGAGCGCATCCTACAATGAGCAGTTCTTC.

The chain is built from TRBV29-1 and TRBJ2-2; D is ambiguous. This CDR3 spans 12 amino acids. Per germline, CDR1 SQVTM and CDR2 ANQGSEA. V lost 4 bases to trimming and J lost 1 base, with 4 bases between them. This chain's CDR3 is CSVVRNTGELFF. CDR3 nucleotides: TGCAGCGTTGTTCGGAACACCGGGGAGCTGTTTTTT.

V and J are TRBV4-1 and TRBJ2-6; the D gene is possibly TRBD2 (6 bases). CDR3 size: 17 residues. CDR1 is MGHRA and CDR2 is YSYEKL in the germline V gene. Trimming removed 2 bases from V and 2 bases from J, with 13 bases in between. In nucleotides, the CDR3 is TGCGCCAGCAGCCAACCTAAGGGAGGAGCTGGGGCCAACGTCCTGACTTTC. Its protein product is CASSQPKGGAGANVLTF.

This chain uses TRBV4-3 with TRBJ1-5, with D possibly TRBD1 on 6 matching bases. This CDR3 contains 15 residues. Trimming removed 1 base at V and 7 bases at J, with 14 bases between. CDR1 and CDR2 from the germline V gene are LGHNA and YSLEER. CDR3: CASSQVRGKGQPQHF. The CDR3 region has the DNA TGCGCCAGCAGCCAAGTCAGGGGTAAAGGGCAGCCCCAGCATTTT.

The V and J genes are TRBV5-6 and TRBJ2-5; perhaps TRBD1 as D (6 bases). This CDR3 is built from 15 residues. Between the trimmed V and J ends, which lost 0 bases and 4 bases, there was a span of 13 bases. The germline gives CDR1 SGHDT, CDR2 YYEEEE. CDR3 residues: CASSLVGTRGETQYF. CDR3 nucleotides: TGTGCCAGCAGCTTGGTCGGGACACGGGGAGAGACCCAGTACTTC.

V gene TRBV7-9 combines with J gene TRBJ1-4; D perhaps matches TRBD1 (6 bases). Germline lookup yields CDR1 SEHNR and CDR2 FQNEAQ (reference sequence). The CDR3 contains 14 residues. V was trimmed by 5 bases and J by 8 bases, leaving 15 bases between them. The chain's CDR3 is CASSTTGPGEKLFF. In nucleotides, the CDR3 is TGTGCCAGCAGCACAACAGGGCCAGGCGAAAAACTGTTTTTT.

This chain joins TRBV24-1 and TRBJ1-5, with D perhaps TRBD1 (6 bases). Germline values: CDR1 KGHDR, CDR2 SFDVKD. Deletions cut 6 bases from V and 0 bases from J, with 14 bases between. The CDR3 has 16 amino acids. The CDR3, as DNA: TGTGCCACCAGTCGCGGACAGTATAGTAGCAATCAGCCCCAGCATTTT. Its translation: CATSRGQYSSNQPQHF.

The chain is built from TRBV19 and TRBJ2-1; 8 positions agree with TRBD1. The V gene end was trimmed by 5 bases and the J gene end by 8 bases; junction bases not matched to a gene: 5. Germline V gene lookup returns CDR1 LNHDA and CDR2 SQIVND (reference sequence). The CDR3 contains 13 residues. The CDR3 spells CASSHTGGDEQFF. In nucleotides, the CDR3 is TGTGCCAGTAGTCACACAGGGGGAGATGAGCAGTTCTTC.

The chain's CDR3 is CASSLRAGGAFF. The CDR3 region has the DNA TGTGCCAGCAGCTTAAGAGCAGGGGGGGCTTTCTTT. The chain joins TRBV13 to TRBJ1-1; 7 positions agree with TRBD1. CDR1 and CDR2 from the germline V gene are PRHDT and FYEKMQ (reference sequence). The CDR3 runs 12 residues. V trimming: 2 bases; J trimming: 11 bases; junction bases outside the gene matches: 5.

V usage is TRBV11-2 and J usage is TRBJ2-5, with 8 bases aligning to TRBD1. This CDR3 spans 15 amino acids. Germline V gene data show CDR1 as SGHAT and CDR2 as FQNNGV. V shed 5 bases, J shed 5 bases, and the junction held 10 bases outside the gene matches. CDR3 nucleotides: TGTGCCAGCAGCGCCTCGGACAGGGCGCGGGAGACCCAGTACTTC. It yields the protein CASSASDRARETQYF.

The rearrangement joins TRBV5-4 to TRBJ1-2; 7 nucleotides line up with TRBD1. The trim removed 4 bases at V and 5 bases at J, leaving 5 bases unmatched. The CDR3 extends over 13 amino acids. CDR1 and CDR2 from the germline V gene are SGHNT and YYREEE (reference sequence). CDR3 bases: TGTGCCAGCAGCCGACAGGGTTCTTATGGCTACACCTTC. Its protein is CASSRQGSYGYTF.

This CDR3 is CASSPSEGASFGEAFF. The DNA for the CDR3 is TGTGCCAGCTCACCTTCCGAGGGGGCCTCTTTCGGTGAAGCTTTCTTT. This chain connects TRBV18 to TRBJ1-1; the match to TRBD1 covers 7 bases. In germline, CDR1 is KGHSH, CDR2 LQKENI. CDR3 length: 16 amino acids. Unmatched junction bases numbered 14, after V lost 3 bases and J lost 7 bases.

This rearrangement joins TRBV25-1 to TRBJ1-4; 7 bases are a match to TRBD1. This CDR3 region has 14 residues. Germline loops: CDR1 MGHDK, CDR2 SYGVNS. Trimming at V came to 4 bases and at J to 6 bases, leaving 5 bases not matched to a gene. Written as DNA, the CDR3 is TGTGCCAGCAGTGGGCAGGGGGTTGATGAAAAACTGTTTTTT. Encoded protein: CASSGQGVDEKLFF.

The V gene is TRBV11-3, the J gene TRBJ2-3; D is unresolved. V lost 0 bases and J 4 bases, leaving 14 bases between the germline ends. This CDR3 spans 16 amino acids. The V gene's germline CDR1 is SGHNT and CDR2 YENEEA. The DNA for the CDR3 is TGTGCCAGCAGCTTAGACTCGACCTACGGAGCAGATACGCAGTATTTT. Its protein is CASSLDSTYGADTQYF.

This rearrangement joins TRBV27 to TRBJ1-1; no firm D call. The CDR3 is 13 amino acids. Trimming shortened V by 6 bases and J by 1 base, and 9 bases separated the two germline ends. Germline lookup yields CDR1 MNHEY and CDR2 SMNVEV (reference sequence). The CDR3 bases are TGTGCCAGCAGCCTCAGACAGAACACTGAAGCTTTCTTT. Protein: CASSLRQNTEAFF.

This rearrangement joins TRBV7-2 to TRBJ1-5; D is possibly TRBD1 (6 bases). This CDR3 is 15 amino acids long. Trimming left V 6 bases short and J 2 bases short, with 14 bases between. Germline CDR1 is SGHTA and CDR2 is FQGNSA. This CDR3 is CASSYREMGNQPQHF. CDR3 nucleotides: TGTGCCAGCAGTTACAGGGAAATGGGCAATCAGCCCCAGCATTTT.

J is TRBJ1-4 and V is TRBV19; 7 nucleotides align to TRBD1. Germline CDR1 reads LNHDA; CDR2 reads SQIVND (reference sequence). The CDR3 sequence is 17 residues long. Trimming cost V 5 bases and J 0 bases; bases outside gene matches: 9. The CDR3 DNA sequence: TGTGCCAGTAGTCGGGGGACAGATCCTGCAACTAATGAAAAACTGTTTTTT. Amino acid sequence: CASSRGTDPATNEKLFF. The full variable domain, completed using reference TRBV19 and TRBJ1-4, is DGGITQSPKYLFRKEGQNVTLSCEQNLNHDAMYWYRQDPGQGLRLIYYSQIVNDFQKGDIAEGYSVSREKKESFPLTVTSAQKNPTAFYLCASSRGTDPATNEKLFFGSGTQLSVL.